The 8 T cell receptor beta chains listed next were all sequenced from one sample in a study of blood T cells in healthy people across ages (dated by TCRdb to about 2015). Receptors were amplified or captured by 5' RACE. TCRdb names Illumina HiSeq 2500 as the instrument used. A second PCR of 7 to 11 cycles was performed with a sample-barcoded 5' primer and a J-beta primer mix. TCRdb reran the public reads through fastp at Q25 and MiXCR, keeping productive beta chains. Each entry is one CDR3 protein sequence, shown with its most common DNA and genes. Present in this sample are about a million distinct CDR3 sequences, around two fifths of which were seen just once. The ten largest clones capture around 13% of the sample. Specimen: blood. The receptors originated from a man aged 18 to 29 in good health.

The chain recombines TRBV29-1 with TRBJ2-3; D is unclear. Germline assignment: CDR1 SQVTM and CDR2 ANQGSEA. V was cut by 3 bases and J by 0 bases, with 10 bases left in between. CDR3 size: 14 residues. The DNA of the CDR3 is TGCAGCGTTGAGTCGGCGGATAGCACAGATACGCAGTATTTT. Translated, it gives CSVESADSTDTQYF.

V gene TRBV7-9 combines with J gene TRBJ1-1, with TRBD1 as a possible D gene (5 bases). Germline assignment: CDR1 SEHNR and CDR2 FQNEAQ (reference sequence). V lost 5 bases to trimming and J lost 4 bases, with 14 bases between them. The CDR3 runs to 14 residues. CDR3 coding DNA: TGTGCCAGCAGCGTCCCAGGGTGGGGCACTGAAGCTTTCTTT. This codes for CASSVPGWGTEAFF.

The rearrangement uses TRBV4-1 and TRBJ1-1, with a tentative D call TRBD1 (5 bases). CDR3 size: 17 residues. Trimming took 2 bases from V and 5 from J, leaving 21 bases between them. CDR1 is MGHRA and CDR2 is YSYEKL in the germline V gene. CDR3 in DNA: TGCGCCAGCAGCCAACAGGGTGCTCGGGGACGGGGAACTGAAGCTTTCTTT. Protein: CASSQQGARGRGTEAFF.

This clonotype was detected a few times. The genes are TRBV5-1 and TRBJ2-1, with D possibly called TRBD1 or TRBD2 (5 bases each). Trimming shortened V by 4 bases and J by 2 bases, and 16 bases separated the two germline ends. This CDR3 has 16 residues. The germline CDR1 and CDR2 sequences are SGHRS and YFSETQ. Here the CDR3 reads CASSPSGTIAYNEQFF. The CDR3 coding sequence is TGCGCCAGCAGCCCCTCGGGGACCATCGCCTACAATGAGCAGTTCTTC.

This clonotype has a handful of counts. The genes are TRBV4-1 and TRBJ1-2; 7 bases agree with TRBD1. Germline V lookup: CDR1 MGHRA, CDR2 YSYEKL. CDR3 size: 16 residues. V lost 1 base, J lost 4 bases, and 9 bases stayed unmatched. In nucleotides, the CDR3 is TGCGCCAGCAGCCAAGGCGAGGGGGCTCATATCTATGGCTACACCTTC. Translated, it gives CASSQGEGAHIYGYTF.

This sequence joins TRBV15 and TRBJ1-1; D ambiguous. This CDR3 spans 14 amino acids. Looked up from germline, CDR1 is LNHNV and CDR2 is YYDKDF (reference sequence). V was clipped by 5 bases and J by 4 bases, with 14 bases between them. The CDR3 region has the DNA TGTGCCACCAGCCGCGGGATAGTGGGCACTGAAGCTTTCTTT. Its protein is CATSRGIVGTEAFF.

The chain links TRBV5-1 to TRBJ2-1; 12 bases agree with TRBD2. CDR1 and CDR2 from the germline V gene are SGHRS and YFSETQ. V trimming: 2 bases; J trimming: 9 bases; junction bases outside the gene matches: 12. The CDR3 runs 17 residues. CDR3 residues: CASSLPLTSGGVGEQFF. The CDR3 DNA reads TGCGCCAGCAGCTTACCCCTGACTAGCGGGGGTGTCGGTGAGCAGTTCTTC. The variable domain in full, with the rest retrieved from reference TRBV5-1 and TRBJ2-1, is KAGVTQTPRYLIKTRGQQVTLSCSPISGHRSVSWYQQTPGQGLQFLFEYFSETQRNKGNFPGRFSGRQFSNSRSEMNVSTLELGDSALYLCASSLPLTSGGVGEQFFGPGTRLTVL.

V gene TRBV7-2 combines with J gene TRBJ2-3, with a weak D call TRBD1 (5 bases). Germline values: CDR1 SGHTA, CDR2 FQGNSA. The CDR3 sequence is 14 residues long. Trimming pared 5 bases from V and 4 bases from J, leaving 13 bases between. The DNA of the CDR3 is TGTGCCAGCAGCCGACAGTATACCGCAGATACGCAGTATTTT. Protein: CASSRQYTADTQYF.